This T cell receptor (beta chain) was captured by sequencing in a study of cytomegalovirus exposure and HLA in healthy donors. Use of 60 Vbeta and 13 Jbeta primers characterized the PCR. TCRdb keeps only in-frame clones here, not all; method: immunoSEQ multiplex PCR. This sample has 150,000 to 200,000 clones, with roughly 80% found just once. J gave up 5 bases and V 4 bases, and 9 bases lay outside the gene matches. The germline V gene encodes CDR1 SNHLY and CDR2 FYNNEI. The CDR3 loop spans 16 amino acids. Input material: PBMCs. The chain links TRBV2 to TRBJ2-1; TRBD2 matches at 9 bases. This clonotype was obtained from a male donor in good health and CMV-seronegative. CDR3 nucleotide sequence: TGTGCCAGCAGTGTTGGGGGCGGGAGGGCCGACAATGAGCAGTTCTTC. It translates to CASSVGGGRADNEQFF. The full variable domain, its missing parts supplied by reference TRBV2 and TRBJ2-1, is EPEVTQTPSHQVTQMGQEVILRCVPISNHLYFYWYRQILGQKVEFLVSFYNNEISEKSEIFDDQFSVERPDGSNFTLKIRSTKLEDSAMYFCASSVGGGRADNEQFFGPGTRLTVL.